The 9 T cell receptor beta chains presented below share a single source sample, sequenced in a study of T-cell memory formation after mild COVID-19. MiXCR, applied by TCRdb to the 5' RACE reads, yields one record per CDR3 protein. The top ten hold roughly 3.8% of the sample, which has 150,000 to 200,000 distinct CDR3 sequences, about 9.9% seen once. Input material: PBMCs or a T cell subset sorted from them (not recorded which). The receptors shown here come from a man younger than 30 who had mild COVID-19 (a few samples of this study predate the infection). Cell type and time point are not known.

The V call is TRBV5-1, the J call TRBJ2-3; D not resolved. Trimming removed 1 base from V and 7 bases from J, with 10 bases in between. Germline lookup yields CDR1 SGHRS and CDR2 YFSETQ. This CDR3 comprises 13 residues. CDR3 sequence (DNA): TGCGCCAGCAGCTTGTCGGCCTCGAATACGCAGTATTTT. This encodes CASSLSASNTQYF.

This clonotype showed up many times. This sequence joins TRBV4-1 and TRBJ2-3, with TRBD2 matching 7 bases. Germline values: CDR1 MGHRA, CDR2 YSYEKL. The CDR3 sequence is 16 residues long. V shed 5 bases and J 3 bases; nucleotides not matched to a gene: 11. CDR3 nucleotide sequence: TGCGCCAGCAGCTCCCCAGAGCGGGGAGTTACAGATACGCAGTATTTT. This codes for CASSSPERGVTDTQYF.

This clonotype rates as medium-sized (0.01 to 0.1%). J is TRBJ2-5 and V is TRBV7-2; 8 bases are shared with TRBD2. The J segment lost 4 bases and the V segment lost 4 bases, leaving 5 bases of the junction unmatched. Germline loops: CDR1 SGHTA, CDR2 FQGNSA. The CDR3 length is 14 residues. The CDR3 loop reads CASSSGGAPETQYF. For the CDR3, the DNA is TGTGCCAGCAGCTCCGGGGGGGCCCCAGAGACCCAGTACTTC.

This clonotype came up many times. The V and J genes are TRBV15 and TRBJ2-3; D is undetermined. Germline V lookup: CDR1 LNHNV, CDR2 YYDKDF (reference sequence). Trimming pared 3 bases from V and 1 base from J, leaving 8 bases between. The CDR3 spans 14 residues. CDR3 nucleotides: TGTGCCACCAGCAGCAGTCAACGCACAGATACGCAGTATTTT. It codes for CATSSSQRTDTQYF.

V gene TRBV29-1 combines with J gene TRBJ1-2; no definite D call. Per germline, CDR1 SQVTM and CDR2 ANQGSEA. This CDR3 has 12 amino acids. The V end was cut by 4 bases, the J end by 4 bases, with 10 bases between. The CDR3 region is CSVARERYGYTF. The CDR3 DNA is TGCAGCGTTGCGAGGGAGCGCTATGGCTACACCTTC.

This clonotype was picked up many times. The rearrangement uses TRBV10-3 and TRBJ1-5, with D unclear. This CDR3 comprises 14 residues. CDR1 ENHRY and CDR2 SYGVKD come from the germline V gene. V dropped 7 bases and J dropped 2 bases, with 12 bases sitting between them. CDR3 protein: CAITSEAGNQPQHF. CDR3 DNA: TGTGCCATCACCTCGGAGGCCGGCAATCAGCCCCAGCATTTT.

Only a few counts were recorded for this clonotype. The chain employs TRBV4-3 and TRBJ2-2, with D perhaps given as TRBD1 or TRBD2 (5 bases each). CDR1 and CDR2 (germline): LGHNA, YSLEER. The ends were cut back, 6 bases at V and 4 bases at J, with 12 bases in the middle. This CDR3 region has 14 residues. CDR3 DNA: TGCGCCAGCAGAGGGGAGTGGAGCACCGGGGAGCTGTTTTTT. It codes for CASRGEWSTGELFF.

This chain joins TRBV7-2 and TRBJ1-5; D gene ambiguous. The CDR3 loop spans 15 amino acids. Trimming stripped 1 base from V and 5 bases from J, with 12 bases between. Germline CDR1 is SGHTA and CDR2 is FQGNSA. The CDR3 reads CASSLGSAVHQPQHF. CDR3 nucleotides: TGTGCCAGCAGCTTAGGTTCGGCAGTTCATCAGCCCCAGCATTTT.

This clonotype appeared a few times. The chain uses TRBV10-3 and TRBJ2-7; D might be TRBD1 or TRBD2, each matching 5 bases. V lost 6 bases, J lost 5 bases, and 17 bases lay in between. The CDR3 runs 14 residues. CDR1 and CDR2 from the germline V gene are ENHRY and SYGVKD. In DNA form, the CDR3 reads TGTGCCATCAGCCCCCCGGGACCAGGGAACGAGCAGTACTTC. It yields the protein CAISPPGPGNEQYF.